These 22 T cell receptor beta chains were all obtained from the same sample, sequenced in a study of shared clonotypes between healthy human individuals. Generated by immunoSEQ multiplex PCR, the TCRdb table keeps only in-frame clones and is missing some. Of about 490,000 clones listed, 76% were seen once; the top ten hold over 10%. The sequenced material came from PBMCs. The source of these receptors is a woman between 35 and 50 years old in good health. Some clones in this sample may be carry-over from other donors' samples.

The CDR3 region is CASSGTSGTRNEQFF. DNA for the CDR3: TGTGCCAGCAGCGGGACTAGCGGGACGAGGAATGAGCAGTTCTTC. The chain couples TRBV7-2 to TRBJ2-1, with 13 positions matching TRBD2. The trim removed 5 bases at V and 7 bases at J, leaving 5 bases unmatched. This CDR3 has 15 residues. Germline V CDR1 and CDR2: SGHTA, FQGNSA. Combining the CDR3 with reference TRBV7-2 and TRBJ2-1 gives the whole variable domain GAGVSQSPSNKVTEKGKDVELRCDPISGHTALYWYRQSLGQGLEFLIYFQGNSAPDKSGLPSDRFSAERTGGSVSTLTIQRTQQEDSAVYLCASSGTSGTRNEQFFGPGTRLTVL.

This clone was detected only once. CDR3 DNA: TGCGCCAGCAGCCAAGTTTTAGCGGGAGATAATGAGCAGTTCTTC. Translated: CASSQVLAGDNEQFF. V is TRBV4-1 and J is TRBJ2-1; 9 nucleotides agree with TRBD2. CDR1 and CDR2 (germline): MGHRA, YSYEKL. V was clipped by 1 base and J by 7 bases; unmatched bases: 5. The CDR3 is 15 amino acids.

This clone was counted between two and nine times. The rearrangement uses TRBV27 and TRBJ2-1, with D perhaps matching TRBD1 (6 bases). Between the trimmed V and J ends, which lost 6 bases and 8 bases, there was a span of 17 bases. From germline, CDR1 is MNHEY and CDR2 SMNVEV (reference sequence). CDR3 size: 14 residues. In DNA form, the CDR3 reads TGTGCCAGCAGCCGAGTGGGACACCTGGATGAGCAGTTCTTC. This encodes CASSRVGHLDEQFF.

The chain carries TRBV6-5 and TRBJ1-2; no clear D gene. V lost 0 bases to trimming and J lost 7 bases, with 9 bases between them. Germline CDR1 MNHEY, CDR2 SVGAGI. This CDR3 region has 13 residues. CDR3 nucleotides: TGTGCCAGCAGTTACTCTTCACAGCGTGGCTACACCTTC. Its translation: CASSYSSQRGYTF.

The rearrangement uses TRBV21-1 and TRBJ2-7; the table's D call, TRBD2, was not checked against the DNA. TRBV21-1 is given as a pseudogene. The CDR3 contains 14 residues. The CDR3 nucleotides are TGTGCCAGCAGCAAAGTTGCAAGCGATGACGAGCAGTACTTC. Translated, it gives CASSKVASDDEQYF.

V gene TRBV11-2 combines with J gene TRBJ1-5; no clear D. The CDR3 has 13 amino acids. Germline V gene data show CDR1 as SGHAT and CDR2 as FQNNGV. Trimming took off 6 bases at V and 2 bases at J, with 8 bases between the two ends. DNA for the CDR3: TGTGCCAGCAGTACAAGGGGCAATCAGCCCCAGCATTTT. Its translation is CASSTRGNQPQHF.

The chain links TRBV10-1 to TRBJ1-6; D is possibly TRBD1 (5 bases). The CDR3 is made up of 14 amino acids. Germline V lookup: CDR1 WNHNN, CDR2 SYGVQD (reference sequence). With 6 bases removed from V and 7 bases from J, the gap between germline ends came to 13 bases. In DNA, the CDR3 is TGCGCCAGCAGCGCAGGGTCTCAGAATTCACCCCTCCACTTT. Amino acids: CASSAGSQNSPLHF.

This rearrangement joins TRBV19 to TRBJ2-7; TRBD2 matches 7 bases. This CDR3 spans 14 amino acids. Germline lookup yields CDR1 LNHDA and CDR2 SQIVND (reference sequence). Trimming at V came to 5 bases and at J to 2 bases, leaving 6 bases not matched to a gene. Here the CDR3 DNA reads TGTGCCAGTAGTGTCGGGACTATCACCTACGAGCAGTACTTC. It yields the protein CASSVGTITYEQYF.

The rearrangement links TRBV9 to TRBJ2-3; 7 bases agree with TRBD2. V gave up 0 bases and J gave up 1 base; unmatched junction bases: 11. CDR1 is SGDLS, CDR2 YYNGEE, per germline. The CDR3 length is 18 residues. CDR3 DNA: TGTGCCAGCAGCGTAGCTACGACGGCGGGAGTAGGCACAGATACGCAGTATTTT. It yields the protein CASSVATTAGVGTDTQYF.

The chain uses TRBV5-6 and TRBJ2-7; 9 nucleotides agree with TRBD2. Trimming cost V 4 bases and J 9 bases; bases outside gene matches: 8. Germline V gene lookup returns CDR1 SGHDT and CDR2 YYEEEE. The CDR3 spans 13 residues. The CDR3 loop reads CASSTATSGVQYF. Written as DNA, the CDR3 is TGTGCCAGCAGCACTGCGACTAGCGGAGTGCAGTACTTC. Combining the CDR3 with reference TRBV5-6 and TRBJ2-7 gives the whole variable domain DAGVTQSPTHLIKTRGQQVTLRCSPKSGHDTVSWYQQALGQGPQFIFQYYEEEERQRGNFPDRFSGHQFPNYSSELNVNALLLGDSALYLCASSTATSGVQYFGPGTRLTVT.

This chain uses TRBV7-8 with TRBJ1-6; TRBD1 matches 11 bases. CDR1 SGHVS and CDR2 FQNEAQ come from the germline V gene. J lost 13 bases, V lost 5 bases, and 7 bases had no gene match. The CDR3 consists of 14 residues. CDR3 sequence reads: CASSPGQGARPLHF. DNA for the CDR3: TGTGCCAGCAGCCCAGGACAGGGGGCGCGTCCCCTCCACTTT.

About this clone itself: This sequence may be a read error, since a much larger clone differs from it by one base. The chain carries TRBV30 and TRBJ2-4; either TRBD1 or TRBD2 may fit D (6 bases each). Per the germline V gene, CDR1 is GTSNPN and CDR2 is SVGIG (reference sequence). This CDR3 has 12 residues. Deletions cut 1 base from V and 7 bases from J, with 8 bases between. This CDR3 reads CAWSDGGNIQYF. The CDR3 DNA sequence: TGTGCCTGGAGTGACGGGGGCAACATTCAGTACTTC. The full variable domain, its missing parts supplied by reference TRBV30 and TRBJ2-4, is SQTIHQWPATLVQPVGSPLSLECTVEGTSNPNLYWYRQAAGRGLQLLFYSVGIGQISSEVPQNLSASRPQDRQFILSSKKLLLSDSGFYLCAWSDGGNIQYFGAGTRLSVL.

V is TRBV7-8 and J is TRBJ2-5; D might be TRBD2 (6 bases). This CDR3 spans 14 amino acids. The V gene's germline CDR1 is SGHVS and CDR2 FQNEAQ. Trimming cost V 3 bases and J 5 bases, with 13 bases left between them. CDR3 protein: CASSFNRGKETQYF. The DNA of the CDR3 is TGTGCCAGCAGCTTTAACCGGGGGAAGGAGACCCAGTACTTC.

The V and J genes are TRBV29-1 and TRBJ1-2, with TRBD1 identical over 7 bases. Looked up from germline, CDR1 is SQVTM and CDR2 is ANQGSEA. V gave up 4 bases and J gave up 1 base; unmatched junction bases: 9. The CDR3 is 15 amino acids. The CDR3 bases are TGCAGCGTTGTTGGTGACCGGGACAGTAACTATGGCTACACCTTC. Protein product: CSVVGDRDSNYGYTF.

This clone turned up a few times. This clone may be a read error of a much larger clone one base away. The CDR3 carries no conserved terminal phenylalanine or tryptophan, so it likely arises from a read error. This rearrangement joins TRBV4-2 to TRBJ1-2; D gene ambiguous. V gave up 0 bases and J gave up 8 bases, with 10 bases separating them. Per germline, CDR1 LGHNA and CDR2 YNFKEQ. This CDR3 comprises 13 residues. CDR3 sequence (DNA): TGTGCCAGCAGCCAAGAATATCAAGGCGGCTACACCCTC. Translated: CASSQEYQGGYTL.

This chain joins TRBV10-3 and TRBJ2-7; 11 nucleotides line up with TRBD2. J gave up 3 bases and V 2 bases, and 15 bases lay outside the gene matches. Germline V gene sequence: CDR1 ENHRY, CDR2 SYGVKD. CDR3 length: 19 residues. The CDR3 loop is CAISEKADLSGRGIYEQYF. The CDR3 DNA follows: TGTGCCATCAGTGAGAAGGCAGATCTTAGCGGGAGGGGAATCTACGAGCAGTACTTC.

About this clone: Since the CDR3 does not end with the conserved phenylalanine or tryptophan, this likely comes from a read error. The chain combines TRBV6-6 with TRBJ1-1, with D perhaps TRBD1 (5 bases). Per germline, CDR1 MNHNY and CDR2 SVGAGI (reference sequence). This CDR3 comprises 14 residues. Trimming shortened V by 6 bases and J by 7 bases, and 18 bases separated the two germline ends. CDR3 loop: CASSPRGGEGEAFS. In DNA form, the CDR3 reads TGTGCCAGCAGCCCACGGGGAGGGGAGGGTGAAGCTTTCTCT.

The chain combines TRBV7-9 with TRBJ2-2, with a possible D match to TRBD2 (5 bases). In germline, CDR1 is SEHNR, CDR2 FQNEAQ (reference sequence). V was clipped by 5 bases and J by 6 bases, with 7 bases between them. The CDR3 sequence is 12 residues long. This CDR3 reads CASSRDSGELFF. The CDR3 nucleotides read TGTGCCAGCAGCCGGGATTCCGGGGAGCTGTTTTTT.

The chain couples TRBV21-1 to TRBJ2-1; no DNA check was done on the table's D call, TRBD2. TRBV21-1 is classified as a pseudogene. The CDR3 runs to 11 residues. The CDR3 sequence: CASSLRGEQFF. Here the CDR3 DNA reads TGTGCCAGCAGCCTCCGGGGGGAGCAGTTCTTC.

This clone was detected a few times. J is TRBJ2-3 and V is TRBV5-1; D remains ambiguous. The length of the CDR3 is 15 residues. V was trimmed by 2 bases and J by 2 bases, leaving 12 bases between them. CDR1 and CDR2 from the germline V gene are SGHRS and YFSETQ. CDR3 loop: CASSLNYYPTDTQYF. The CDR3 bases are TGCGCCAGCAGCTTAAACTACTATCCCACAGATACGCAGTATTTT.

V and J are TRBV28 and TRBJ2-7, with D tentatively TRBD1 or TRBD2 (5 bases each). This CDR3 contains 14 residues. Trimming shortened V by 6 bases and J by 6 bases, and 18 bases separated the two germline ends. Germline CDR1 MDHEN, CDR2 SYDVKM. CDR3 nucleotide sequence: TGTGCCAGCAGGCAGCCGGGACCCTTTGCCGAGCAGTACTTC. Its translation is CASRQPGPFAEQYF.

V is TRBV30 and J is TRBJ1-3; D is unresolved. CDR1 is GTSNPN, CDR2 SVGIG, per germline (reference sequence). Deletions cut 5 bases from V and 4 bases from J, with 9 bases between. The CDR3 has 12 amino acids. The CDR3 is CAWSQRGNTIYF. The CDR3 coding sequence is TGTGCCTGGTCCCAGAGGGGAAACACCATATATTTT. The full variable domain, completed using reference TRBV30 and TRBJ1-3, is SQTIHQWPATLVQPVGSPLSLECTVEGTSNPNLYWYRQAAGRGLQLLFYSVGIGQISSEVPQNLSASRPQDRQFILSSKKLLLSDSGFYLCAWSQRGNTIYFGEGSWLTVV.